What follows describes a single TCR beta chain. The data originate from a study of blood T cell repertoires in COVID-19. Study details: From the United States, Italy and Spain came samples of acute and convalescent COVID-19. PBMCs, B-cell-depleted T cells, or T cells provided the cDNA or gDNA that made up the material.

Authors' analysis steps: Reference gene primer amplification in the assay estimated nucleated cell counts. Data came from immunoSEQ multiplex PCR; TCRdb stores just in-frame clones and leaves some out. V, J and clone size reflect that table, while D and trimming were determined from the DNA. The repertoire includes 250,000 or so clones, about 82% of them detected once, and 5.5% to 7.5% sits in the top ten. Germline V gene sequence: CDR1 SGHDT, CDR2 YYEEEE. V was shortened by 4 bases and J by 0 bases, with 5 bases between the two germline ends. This CDR3 contains 14 residues. The receptor comes from a woman between 55 and 75 years old with active or convalescent COVID-19. Source material: peripheral blood. The chain has TRBV5-6 and TRBJ2-6; no clear D gene. The CDR3 here is CASSILSGANVLTF. The CDR3 nucleotides are TGTGCCAGCAGCATCCTCTCTGGGGCCAACGTCCTGACTTTC.